This passage covers 27 T cell receptor beta chains from one sample sequenced in a study of T cell responses to AZD1222 COVID-19 vaccine. Libraries were prepared by immunoSEQ multiplex PCR; TCRdb keeps only in-frame clonotypes and omits some of them. The table records about 170,000 clones, approximately 92% of them present only once. The sample was peripheral blood, taken on day 0 of AZD1222 vaccination. The receptors shown here come from an adult in good health.

The gene calls are TRBV11-2 and TRBJ1-1; TRBD1 matches at 9 bases. The CDR3 length is 16 residues. Germline CDR1 and CDR2: SGHAT and FQNNGV. The J segment lost 5 bases and the V segment lost 6 bases, leaving 13 bases of the junction unmatched. The CDR3 reads CASRTMKPGQGTEAFF. As DNA, the CDR3 is TGTGCCAGCAGGACAATGAAACCGGGACAGGGTACTGAAGCTTTCTTT.

The chain joins TRBV7-9 to TRBJ1-6; tentatively, D is TRBD1 (6 bases). From germline, CDR1 is SEHNR and CDR2 FQNEAQ (reference sequence). The CDR3 has 13 amino acids. The V gene lost 4 bases and the J gene lost 9 bases, with 10 bases spanning the gap. The CDR3 bases are TGTGCCAGCAGCTCAGGGGTGGGTTCACCCCTCCACTTT. Its protein is CASSSGVGSPLHF.

This rearrangement joins TRBV12-5 to TRBJ1-1; D might be TRBD1 (5 bases). Per germline, CDR1 LGHNT and CDR2 FRNRAP. The V end lost 4 bases, the J end lost 3 bases, and 9 bases lay between the germline ends. The CDR3 is 13 amino acids. The CDR3 here is CASGWGWDTEAFF. The CDR3, as DNA: TGTGCTAGTGGTTGGGGGTGGGACACTGAAGCTTTCTTT.

The chain links TRBV7-8 to TRBJ1-5; 7 nucleotides line up with TRBD1. This CDR3 region has 16 residues. Unmatched junction bases numbered 13, after V lost 5 bases and J lost 6 bases. Germline V gives CDR1 SGHVS, CDR2 FQNEAQ. The CDR3 here is CASSPTRDSVRQPQHF. CDR3 sequence (DNA): TGTGCCAGCAGCCCCACCCGGGACAGTGTTCGTCAGCCCCAGCATTTT.

The chain joins TRBV25-1 to TRBJ2-3; TRBD1 aligns across 11 bases. CDR3 length equals 17 residues. V trimming: 3 bases; J trimming: 3 bases; junction bases outside the gene matches: 8. CDR1 is MGHDK and CDR2 is SYGVNS in the germline V gene. The CDR3 is CASSDPAGTGGTDTQYF. The CDR3, as DNA: TGTGCCAGCAGTGATCCGGCAGGGACAGGGGGAACAGATACGCAGTATTTT.

This chain connects TRBV5-6 to TRBJ2-7, with a possible D match to TRBD1 (6 bases). V was cut by 5 bases and J by 0 bases, with 12 bases left in between. The CDR3 has 14 amino acids. Germline lookup yields CDR1 SGHDT and CDR2 YYEEEE. The CDR3 bases are TGTGCCAGCAGTTTTGCGACAGGCTCCTACGAGCAGTACTTC. Amino acids: CASSFATGSYEQYF. The full variable domain, in which reference TRBV5-6 and TRBJ2-7 provide the parts outside the CDR3, is DAGVTQSPTHLIKTRGQQVTLRCSPKSGHDTVSWYQQALGQGPQFIFQYYEEEERQRGNFPDRFSGHQFPNYSSELNVNALLLGDSALYLCASSFATGSYEQYFGPGTRLTVT.

The V gene is TRBV3-1 (or the pseudogene TRBV3-2), the J gene TRBJ2-3; the D is unclear. Germline loops: CDR1 LGHDT, CDR2 YNNKEL (reference sequence). The V and J ends lost 2 bases and 3 bases respectively, with 12 bases between them. The CDR3 consists of 15 residues. The CDR3 DNA reads as TGTGCCAGCAGCCAAAGGGTGGGAAATACAGATACGCAGTATTTT. Protein product: CASSQRVGNTDTQYF.

The table lists this clone with a count of one. The chain recombines TRBV5-1 with TRBJ2-7; D remains unclear. Germline V gene data show CDR1 as SGHRS and CDR2 as YFSETQ. With 5 bases removed from V and 4 bases from J, the gap between germline ends came to 16 bases. The CDR3 is 14 residues long. The CDR3 nucleotides are TGCGCCAGCAGGTTGCGGCCCCCCGCATACGAGCAGTACTTC. It translates to CASRLRPPAYEQYF.

The CDR3 reads CASSEGGATNEKLFF. The CDR3 DNA is TGTGCCAGCAGTGAAGGAGGAGCAACTAATGAAAAACTGTTTTTT. The gene calls are TRBV2 and TRBJ1-4; no clear D gene. V was cut by 1 base and J by 0 bases, with 6 bases left in between. The germline CDR1 and CDR2 sequences are SNHLY and FYNNEI. The CDR3 is 15 amino acids.

This clone was picked up one time. The same CDR3 is also encoded by other DNA sequences in this sample. V is TRBV19 and J is TRBJ2-7; TRBD1 matches at 8 bases. The V gene's germline CDR1 is LNHDA and CDR2 SQIVND (reference sequence). The ends lost 5 bases at V and 4 bases at J; junction bases unmatched: 10. CDR3 length: 15 residues. The CDR3 nucleotides are TGTGCCAGTAGTCCGCGGACAGGGACCCCTTACGAGCAGTACTTC. It is translated as CASSPRTGTPYEQYF.

This clone came up a few times. The genes are TRBV18 and TRBJ2-7; D ambiguous. Trimming cost V 5 bases and J 3 bases, with 8 bases left between them. The CDR3 is 12 amino acids. In germline, CDR1 is KGHSH, CDR2 LQKENI. In DNA form, the CDR3 reads TGTGCCAGCTCAGGAGAAGGCTACGAGCAGTACTTC. Residues: CASSGEGYEQYF.

The DNA for the CDR3 is TGTGCCTGGACCAGGGGGGGGGTCGCTGAAGCTTTCTTT. It yields the protein CAWTRGGVAEAFF. This rearrangement joins TRBV30 to TRBJ1-1; TRBD1 agrees at 7 bases. CDR1 is GTSNPN, CDR2 SVGIG, per germline (reference sequence). This CDR3 contains 13 residues. The V and J ends lost 4 bases and 6 bases, in that order; junction bases with no gene match: 8. The entire variable domain, with the rest obtained from reference TRBV30 and TRBJ1-1, is as follows: SQTIHQWPATLVQPVGSPLSLECTVEGTSNPNLYWYRQAAGRGLQLLFYSVGIGQISSEVPQNLSASRPQDRQFILSSKKLLLSDSGFYLCAWTRGGVAEAFFGQGTRLTVV.

In DNA, the CDR3 is TGTGCCAGCAGCCAAGTCGGGGGAAGTCGGGGCACTGAAGCTTTCTTT. Residues: CASSQVGGSRGTEAFF. The chain is built from TRBV3-1 (or the pseudogene TRBV3-2) and TRBJ1-1; D perhaps matches TRBD1 (5 bases). Trimming cost V 1 base and J 4 bases, with 16 bases left between them. This CDR3 spans 16 amino acids. Germline CDR1 is LGHDT and CDR2 is YNNKEL (reference sequence).

The chain couples TRBV7-2 to TRBJ2-5, with 13 positions matching TRBD2. The V gene's germline CDR1 is SGHTA and CDR2 FQGNSA. The CDR3 is 16 residues long. Losses at the gene ends were 5 bases for V and 4 bases for J; bases not matched to a gene: 7. This CDR3 reads CASSGHRLAGGETQYF. CDR3 nucleotides: TGTGCCAGCAGCGGTCATAGACTAGCGGGGGGAGAGACCCAGTACTTC. The variable domain in full, with the rest retrieved from reference TRBV7-2 and TRBJ2-5, is GAGVSQSPSNKVTEKGKDVELRCDPISGHTALYWYRQSLGQGLEFLIYFQGNSAPDKSGLPSDRFSAERTGGSVSTLTIQRTQQEDSAVYLCASSGHRLAGGETQYFGPGTRLLVL.

The CDR3 DNA follows: TGTGCCAGCAGTACTAGCGGGAGGATCAATGAGCAGTTCTTC. It translates to CASSTSGRINEQFF. The rearrangement links TRBV6-5 to TRBJ2-1, with 12 nucleotides matching TRBD2. CDR3 size: 14 residues. V dropped 5 bases and J dropped 6; count of bases not matched to a gene: 2. The germline V gene has CDR1 MNHEY and CDR2 SVGAGI.

The chain is built from TRBV30 and TRBJ2-7; either TRBD1 or TRBD2 may supply D (5 bases each). From germline, CDR1 is GTSNPN and CDR2 SVGIG (reference sequence). The CDR3 totals 13 residues. V was pared by 1 base and J by 5 bases, with 12 bases between. The CDR3 sequence is CAWSDGADDEQYF. The CDR3 DNA follows: TGTGCCTGGAGTGACGGGGCCGACGACGAGCAGTACTTC.

The chain has TRBV14 and TRBJ1-1, with D unclear. The CDR3 is made up of 15 amino acids. The germline CDR1 and CDR2 sequences are SGHDN and FVKESK. Trimming pared 4 bases from V and 3 bases from J, leaving 15 bases between. The CDR3 DNA follows: TGTGCCAGCAGCCCTTTTATAACGGGAGACACTGAAGCTTTCTTT. Translated, it gives CASSPFITGDTEAFF.

The V call is TRBV9, the J call TRBJ1-3, with D possibly being TRBD1 (6 bases). Germline V gene data show CDR1 as SGDLS and CDR2 as YYNGEE. Trimming removed 0 bases at V and 4 bases at J, with 14 bases between. The CDR3 consists of 16 residues. CDR3 protein: CASSVDGGLTGNTIYF. In DNA form, the CDR3 reads TGTGCCAGCAGCGTAGACGGGGGGCTAACGGGAAACACCATATATTTT.

This clone showed up just once. The rearrangement joins TRBV12-3 or TRBV12-4 to TRBJ2-1; D possibly corresponds to TRBD2 (5 bases). CDR3 length equals 12 residues. Trimming stripped 7 bases from V and 7 bases from J, with 11 bases between. CDR3 protein: CASMRVRNEQFF. The CDR3 nucleotides are TGTGCCAGCATGAGGGTTCGGAATGAGCAGTTCTTC.

The gene calls are TRBV9 and TRBJ1-5, with D possibly matching TRBD1 (6 bases). Germline V gene sequence: CDR1 SGDLS, CDR2 YYNGEE. V was pared by 0 bases and J by 0 bases, with 7 bases between. The CDR3 is 15 residues long. CDR3: CASSVAGDSNQPQHF. DNA of the CDR3: TGTGCCAGCAGCGTAGCAGGGGATAGCAATCAGCCCCAGCATTTT.

The chain carries TRBV5-8 and TRBJ1-2; a weak D match, TRBD1 (5 bases). CDR1 and CDR2 (germline): SGHTS, YDEGEE. CDR3 length: 11 amino acids. The germline V and J ends were trimmed by 2 bases and 8 bases, with 7 bases remaining between them. DNA of the CDR3: TGTGCCAGCAGCTTCGGGACGGGCTACACCTTC. Translating it yields CASSFGTGYTF. The full variable domain, in which reference TRBV5-8 and TRBJ1-2 provide the parts outside the CDR3, is EAGVTQSPTHLIKTRGQQATLRCSPISGHTSVYWYQQALGLGLQFLLWYDEGEERNRGNFPPRFSGRQFPNYSSELNVNALELEDSALYLCASSFGTGYTFGSGTRLTVV.

The chain combines TRBV14 with TRBJ1-2, with 7 bases aligning to TRBD1. Germline values: CDR1 SGHDN, CDR2 FVKESK. V shed 4 bases and J 6 bases; nucleotides not matched to a gene: 5. This CDR3 comprises 13 residues. The CDR3 region is CASSPRQGHGYTF. In DNA form, the CDR3 reads TGTGCCAGCAGCCCCCGACAGGGCCATGGCTACACCTTC.

The rearrangement links TRBV5-1 to TRBJ2-7, with 7 bases matching TRBD2. After removal of 2 bases from V and 7 bases from J, the junction contained 12 bases not matched to a gene. CDR1 and CDR2 from the germline V gene are SGHRS and YFSETQ. The CDR3 length is 15 residues. CDR3: CASSLSLADSWEQYF. As DNA, the CDR3 is TGCGCCAGCAGCTTAAGTCTAGCGGACTCGTGGGAGCAGTACTTC.

The chain links TRBV11-1 to TRBJ1-1; 11 bases are a match to TRBD1. V lost 0 bases and J lost 1; bases outside the gene matches: 10. This CDR3 is 19 amino acids long. Germline CDR1 SGHAT, CDR2 FQDESV (reference sequence). The CDR3 loop reads CASSLALEGQGARNTEAFF. The CDR3 DNA follows: TGTGCCAGCAGCTTAGCGTTGGAAGGACAGGGGGCGCGGAACACTGAAGCTTTCTTT.

This rearrangement joins TRBV29-1 to TRBJ1-2; D is ambiguous. V was trimmed by 0 bases and J by 2 bases, leaving 13 bases between them. The CDR3 extends over 15 amino acids. From germline, CDR1 is SQVTM and CDR2 ANQGSEA. CDR3 region: CSVEDRAGLNYGYTF. The CDR3 coding sequence is TGCAGCGTTGAAGATAGGGCCGGGCTAAACTATGGCTACACCTTC. Full variable domain (outside the CDR3, taken from reference TRBV29-1 and TRBJ1-2): SAVISQKPSRDICQRGTSLTIQCQVDSQVTMMFWYRQQPGQSLTLIATANQGSEATYESGFVIDKFPISRPNLTFSTLTVSNMSPEDSSIYLCSVEDRAGLNYGYTFGSGTRLTVV.

The chain uses TRBV7-9 and TRBJ2-1; 8 positions match TRBD2. V lost 1 base, J lost 4 bases, and 6 bases stayed unmatched. Per the germline V gene, CDR1 is SEHNR and CDR2 is FQNEAQ (reference sequence). The CDR3 sequence is 16 residues long. This chain's CDR3 is CASSLEAGAGYNEQFF. The CDR3 DNA follows: TGTGCCAGCAGCTTAGAAGCGGGAGCGGGTTACAATGAGCAGTTCTTC.

V and J are TRBV5-1 and TRBJ2-3; D not certain. Trimming took 6 bases from V and 0 from J, leaving 17 bases between them. The germline gives CDR1 SGHRS, CDR2 YFSETQ. The CDR3 is made up of 16 amino acids. The CDR3 region is CASTPPGGPSTDTQYF. CDR3 DNA: TGCGCCAGCACCCCTCCTGGCGGCCCTAGCACAGATACGCAGTATTTT.